Reported below is one T cell receptor (beta chain). Its matching antigen is unknown. The data belong to a study of lymphopenia after photon versus proton radiotherapy. Points from the study as a whole: After the lymphocyte nadir, photon-treated repertoires showed oligoclonal expansion, especially of CD8+ Temra cells. Photon-treated patients lost naive T cells and TCR diversity; proton-treated stayed stable. Survival link was tested only in deceased patients; proton benefit remains a possibility.

Data came from immunoSEQ multiplex PCR; TCRdb stores just in-frame clones and leaves some out. Of roughly 63,000 clones in the sample, roughly 80% are singletons; the top ten hold around 2.1%. J lost 12 bases, V lost 5 bases, and 16 bases had no gene match. CDR1 and CDR2 (germline): SGHAT, FQNNGV. This CDR3 region has 15 residues. The clonotype comes from a man in his 60s with pancreatic cancer. The chain combines TRBV11-2 with TRBJ2-1; 7 bases agree with TRBD2. The specimen was peripheral blood, collected from a patient treated with proton-based radiotherapy. CDR3 DNA: TGTGCCAGCAGCCAGGGCCCTAGCGGTGAACTTAGGCAGTTCTTC. Protein sequence: CASSQGPSGELRQFF. Variable domain in full (rest from reference TRBV11-2 and TRBJ2-1): EAGVAQSPRYKIIEKRQSVAFWCNPISGHATLYWYQQILGQGPKLLIQFQNNGVVDDSQLPKDRFSAERLKGVDSTLKIQPAKLEDSAVYLCASSQGPSGELRQFFGPGTRLTVL.